Reported below is one T cell receptor (beta chain). The CDR3 is made up of 16 amino acids. CDR1 and CDR2 (germline): SGHRS, YFSETQ. The V segment lost 4 bases and the J segment 2 bases; nucleotides outside the gene matches: 11. The sample comes from a study of blood T cell repertoires in COVID-19. Study-wide context: The study drew acute and convalescent COVID-19 samples from the United States, Italy and Spain.

This table comes from immunoSEQ multiplex PCR, and its TCRdb copy is limited to in-frame clones, with some not included. Altogether about 98,000 clones are present, 70% to 90% being singletons, with the ten largest covering 4% to 5.5%. This sequence originates from a man between 65 and 80 years old with acute or convalescent COVID-19. Source material: peripheral blood. The rearrangement uses TRBV5-1 and TRBJ2-7, with 8 bases that match TRBD2. The CDR3 nucleotides are TGCGCCAGCAGCGGCGGCCGTAGCGGGGCGGCCTACGAGCAGTACTTC. This translates into CASSGGRSGAAYEQYF.